Given below is one TCR beta chain in context. The data were taken from a study of blood T cell repertoires in COVID-19. Produced via immunoSEQ multiplex PCR; TCRdb's table is partial and in-frame only. The profile covers 150,000 or so clones, with 87% appearing a single time and 3.5% to 4.5% taken by the ten largest. Trimming left V 0 bases short and J 4 bases short, with 10 bases between. CDR3 length: 15 amino acids. Per germline, CDR1 SGHDT and CDR2 YYEEEE. This receptor was identified in a woman aged 40 to 50 who had been exposed to COVID-19. The sequenced sample was PBMCs or T cells enriched from blood (not recorded which). The rearrangement joins TRBV5-6 to TRBJ2-2; a possible D gene is TRBD1 (5 bases). The CDR3 nucleotides read TGTGCCAGCAGCTTGGGGGGCCAAGCCACCGGGGAGCTGTTTTTT. This sequence encodes CASSLGGQATGELFF.